The rows below give T cell receptor beta chains drawn from one sample of a study of cytomegalovirus exposure and HLA in healthy donors. Profiled with immunoSEQ multiplex PCR; TCRdb holds only in-frame clones, not every one. This sample has over 250,000 clones, with roughly 88% found just once. Source material: PBMCs. The receptors originated from a man aged 35-49 years in good health and CMV-seropositive. CDR3s include the opening cysteine and the closing phenylalanine or tryptophan.

cdr3_aa: CASSRGTQTSYGYTF
j_call: TRBJ1-2
cdr3_length: 15
v_call: TRBV28

cdr3_aa: CASRGGRRGTGELFF
j_call: TRBJ2-2
cdr3_length: 15
v_call: TRBV6-5

cdr3_aa: CASRGASGRVGETQYF
j_call: TRBJ2-5
cdr3_length: 16
v_call: TRBV5-1

cdr3_aa: CAVLGGARQPQHF
j_call: TRBJ1-5
cdr3_length: 13
v_call: TRBV7-3

cdr3_aa: CASSLRTPGLAGVGQETQYF
j_call: TRBJ2-5
cdr3_length: 20
v_call: TRBV27

cdr3_aa: CASSQTGRNEKLFF
j_call: TRBJ1-4
cdr3_length: 14
v_call: TRBV6-1

cdr3_aa: CASSENQGYGYTF
j_call: TRBJ1-2
cdr3_length: 13
v_call: TRBV7-6

cdr3_aa: CASSSSGSAGELFF
j_call: TRBJ2-2
cdr3_length: 14
v_call: TRBV5-5

cdr3_aa: CASSLRVGQPGGAEAFF
j_call: TRBJ1-1
cdr3_length: 17
v_call: TRBV5-1

cdr3_aa: CASSQGPRLSGNTIYF
j_call: TRBJ1-3
cdr3_length: 16
v_call: TRBV4-1

cdr3_aa: CAIRGILGTSGDYEQYF
j_call: TRBJ2-7
cdr3_length: 17
v_call: TRBV10-3

cdr3_aa: CASSRPGGSSETQYF
j_call: TRBJ2-5
cdr3_length: 15
v_call: TRBV18

cdr3_aa: CASSSTGTSGRSSSYEQYF
j_call: TRBJ2-7
cdr3_length: 19
v_call: TRBV5-1

cdr3_aa: CASMVSGSPYEQYF
j_call: TRBJ2-7
cdr3_length: 14
v_call: TRBV5-6

cdr3_aa: CSSSFQGSYEQYF
j_call: TRBJ2-7
cdr3_length: 13
v_call: TRBV7-9

cdr3_aa: CASSGDRGNYGYTF
j_call: TRBJ1-2
cdr3_length: 14
v_call: TRBV2

cdr3_aa: CASSLAYRGAVWNEQFF
j_call: TRBJ2-1
cdr3_length: 17
v_call: TRBV13

cdr3_aa: CAVTTPGLSGANVLTF
j_call: TRBJ2-6
cdr3_length: 16
v_call: TRBV7-7

cdr3_aa: CSSIPQGKNTEAFF
j_call: TRBJ1-1
cdr3_length: 14
v_call: TRBV7-9

cdr3_aa: CASSQGGEETQYF
j_call: TRBJ2-5
cdr3_length: 13
v_call: TRBV7-9

cdr3_aa: CASSLWTGRGEKLFF
j_call: TRBJ1-4
cdr3_length: 15
v_call: TRBV28

cdr3_aa: CASSQGVFTSGTGEQYF
j_call: TRBJ2-7
cdr3_length: 17
v_call: TRBV4-1

cdr3_aa: CASSQGGGYGRNTIYF
j_call: TRBJ1-3
cdr3_length: 16
v_call: TRBV6-1

cdr3_aa: CASSLGREGPGANVLTF
j_call: TRBJ2-6
cdr3_length: 17
v_call: TRBV7-6

cdr3_aa: CARGGGGQSQEQYF
j_call: TRBJ2-7
cdr3_length: 14
v_call: TRBV19

cdr3_aa: CASKGRGTANYGYTF
j_call: TRBJ1-2
cdr3_length: 15
v_call: TRBV19

cdr3_aa: CASKGREGDNQPQHF
j_call: TRBJ1-5
cdr3_length: 15
v_call: TRBV19

cdr3_aa: CATSRGLPGTGLGNTIYF
j_call: TRBJ1-3
cdr3_length: 18
v_call: TRBV15

cdr3_aa: CASSPGDRGTGELFF
j_call: TRBJ2-2
cdr3_length: 15
v_call: TRBV11-2

cdr3_aa: CASNPSGGSYNEQFF
j_call: TRBJ2-1
cdr3_length: 15
v_call: TRBV28

cdr3_aa: CASSVAAGETYEQYF
j_call: TRBJ2-7
cdr3_length: 15
v_call: TRBV9

cdr3_aa: CASSPLLAGLTDTQYF
j_call: TRBJ2-3
cdr3_length: 16
v_call: TRBV9

cdr3_aa: CASSLGLAGENIQYF
j_call: TRBJ2-4
cdr3_length: 15
v_call: TRBV5-4

cdr3_aa: CASSLAPSGRSNEQFF
j_call: TRBJ2-1
cdr3_length: 16
v_call: TRBV5-1

cdr3_aa: CASGSGQETQYF
j_call: TRBJ2-5
cdr3_length: 12
v_call: TRBV7-9

cdr3_aa: CASSAGVTSDTYEQYF
j_call: TRBJ2-7
cdr3_length: 16
v_call: TRBV9

cdr3_aa: CASSTEPWTGRETQYF
j_call: TRBJ2-5
cdr3_length: 16
v_call: TRBV6-6

cdr3_aa: CASSHVDRAGYEQYF
j_call: TRBJ2-7
cdr3_length: 15
v_call: TRBV4-3

cdr3_aa: CASRRQGATGELLF
j_call: TRBJ2-2
cdr3_length: 14
v_call: TRBV27

cdr3_aa: CASSLRVGWGGYTF
j_call: TRBJ1-2
cdr3_length: 14
v_call: TRBV7-2

cdr3_aa: CASSPLRGKDTEAFF
j_call: TRBJ1-1
cdr3_length: 15
v_call: TRBV18

cdr3_aa: CASSSQGFQMNTEAFF
j_call: TRBJ1-1
cdr3_length: 16
v_call: TRBV27